The entry below describes one T cell receptor beta chain. No antigen is known for it. The data are from a study of cytomegalovirus exposure and HLA in healthy donors. Turning to the study itself: The 666 first-cohort repertoires shared a platform with the 130 or so validation repertoires, as reported in a later analysis.

This table comes from immunoSEQ multiplex PCR, and its TCRdb copy is limited to in-frame clones, with some not included. The sample lists 100,000 to 150,000 clones; about 96% were seen once. Study outcomes and limitations: Rare TCR sequences dominated, though some public TCRs recurred in many donors. Subsequent analysis found a tendency for first-cohort TCR clusters to co-occur within the approximately 130 validation repertoires.

This CDR3 region has 16 residues. Losses at the gene ends were 8 bases for V and 3 bases for J; bases not matched to a gene: 9. The V gene's germline CDR1 is SNHLY and CDR2 FYNNEI. This receptor was taken from a man aged 18 to 30 in good health and CMV-seronegative. Sequencing used PBMCs. The J gene is TRBJ2-3, the V gene TRBV2, with 12 positions matching TRBD2. The CDR3 spells CASRRLAGVSTDTQYF. Here the CDR3 DNA reads TGTGCCAGCCGCCGACTAGCGGGAGTCTCAACAGATACGCAGTATTTT.